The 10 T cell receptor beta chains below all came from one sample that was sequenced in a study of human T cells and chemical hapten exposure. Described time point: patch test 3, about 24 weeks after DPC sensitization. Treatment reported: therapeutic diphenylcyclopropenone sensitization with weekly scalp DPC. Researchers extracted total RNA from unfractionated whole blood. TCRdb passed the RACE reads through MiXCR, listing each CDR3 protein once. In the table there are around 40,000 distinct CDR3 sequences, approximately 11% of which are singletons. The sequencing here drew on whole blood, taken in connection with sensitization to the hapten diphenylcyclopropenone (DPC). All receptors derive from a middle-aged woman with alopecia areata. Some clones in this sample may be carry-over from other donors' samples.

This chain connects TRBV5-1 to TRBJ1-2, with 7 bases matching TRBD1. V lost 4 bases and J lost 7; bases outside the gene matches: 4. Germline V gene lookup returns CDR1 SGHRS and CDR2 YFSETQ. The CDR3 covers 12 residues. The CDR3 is CASSKDRTGYTF. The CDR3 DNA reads TGCGCCAGCAGCAAGGACAGGACTGGCTACACCTTC.

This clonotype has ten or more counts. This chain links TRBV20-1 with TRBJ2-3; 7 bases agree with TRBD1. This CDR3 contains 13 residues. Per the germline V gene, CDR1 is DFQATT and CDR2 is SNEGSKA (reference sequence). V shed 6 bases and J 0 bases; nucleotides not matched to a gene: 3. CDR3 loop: CSAPDRSTDTQYF. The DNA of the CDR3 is TGCAGTGCCCCGGACAGGAGCACAGATACGCAGTATTTT.

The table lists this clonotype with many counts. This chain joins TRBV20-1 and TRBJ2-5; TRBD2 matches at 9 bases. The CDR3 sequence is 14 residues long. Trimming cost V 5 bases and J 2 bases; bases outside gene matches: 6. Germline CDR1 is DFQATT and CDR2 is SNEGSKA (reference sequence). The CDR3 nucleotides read TGCAGTGCTGATCTAGCGGGGCAACAAGAGACCCAGTACTTC. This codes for CSADLAGQQETQYF.

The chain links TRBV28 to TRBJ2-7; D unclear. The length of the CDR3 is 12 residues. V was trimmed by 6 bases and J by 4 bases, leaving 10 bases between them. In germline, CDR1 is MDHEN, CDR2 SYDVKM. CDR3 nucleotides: TGTGCCAGCAGACCAAATGCTTACGAGCAGTACTTC. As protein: CASRPNAYEQYF.

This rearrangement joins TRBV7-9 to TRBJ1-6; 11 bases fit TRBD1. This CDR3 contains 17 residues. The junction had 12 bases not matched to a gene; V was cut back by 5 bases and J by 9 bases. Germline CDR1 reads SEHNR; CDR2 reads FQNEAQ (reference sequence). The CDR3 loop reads CASSIQRTGGASSPLHF. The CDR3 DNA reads TGTGCCAGCAGCATTCAGCGGACAGGGGGCGCCTCTTCACCCCTCCACTTT.

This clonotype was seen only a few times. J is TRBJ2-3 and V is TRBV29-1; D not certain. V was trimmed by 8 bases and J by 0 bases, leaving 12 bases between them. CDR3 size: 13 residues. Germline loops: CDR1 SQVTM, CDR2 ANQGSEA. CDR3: CSSSTASTDTQYF. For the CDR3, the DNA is TGCAGCTCATCTACCGCTAGCACAGATACGCAGTATTTT.

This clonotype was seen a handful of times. CDR3 DNA: TGTGCCACCAGTGACTTGACAGGTCGCGAGCAGTACTTC. It specifies CATSDLTGREQYF. This chain connects TRBV24-1 to TRBJ2-7; D may be TRBD1 (6 bases). Germline V gene lookup returns CDR1 KGHDR and CDR2 SFDVKD. The V end was cut by 4 bases, the J end by 6 bases, with 12 bases between. This CDR3 contains 13 residues.

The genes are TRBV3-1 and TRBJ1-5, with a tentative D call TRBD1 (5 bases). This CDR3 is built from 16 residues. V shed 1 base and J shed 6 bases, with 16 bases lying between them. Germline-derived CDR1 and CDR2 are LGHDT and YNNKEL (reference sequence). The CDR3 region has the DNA TGTGCCAGCAGCCAAGGGTCCCCGGGGGTCACTCAGCCCCAGCATTTT. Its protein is CASSQGSPGVTQPQHF.

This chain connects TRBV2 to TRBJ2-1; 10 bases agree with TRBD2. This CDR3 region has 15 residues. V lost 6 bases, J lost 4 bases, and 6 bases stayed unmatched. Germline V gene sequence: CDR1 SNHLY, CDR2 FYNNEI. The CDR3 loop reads CASSPGTSAYNEQFF. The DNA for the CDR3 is TGTGCCAGCAGCCCAGGGACTAGCGCTTACAATGAGCAGTTCTTC.

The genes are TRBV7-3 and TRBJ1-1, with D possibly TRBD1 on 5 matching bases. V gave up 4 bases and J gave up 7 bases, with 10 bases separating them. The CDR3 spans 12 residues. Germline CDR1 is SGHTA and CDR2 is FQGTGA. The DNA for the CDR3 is TGTGCCAGCAGCTATACGGGGGGTGAAGCTTTCTTT. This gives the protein CASSYTGGEAFF.